The source of this T cell receptor (beta chain) is a study of CD8 T cells in Susac syndrome. Study outcomes and limitations: As the study acknowledged, the number of individuals in its TCR sequencing and HLA analysis was relatively small.

This clonotype was detected only a few times. What it binds is not known. TCR beta sequences were obtained from blood CD8+ and CD4+ T cells. Germline V gene lookup returns CDR1 SGHRS and CDR2 YFSETQ. Trimming shortened V by 3 bases and J by 4 bases, and 13 bases separated the two germline ends. The CDR3 covers 14 residues. With random hexamers, reverse transcription was performed on about 0.5 to 1 ug of RNA. The CDR3 of TCR beta was amplified by immunoSEQ multiplex PCR across 54 Vbeta and 13 Jbeta. TCRdb recomputed calls from the immunoSEQ multiplex PCR reads with MiXCR, one row per CDR3 protein. Among approximately 170,000 distinct CDR3 sequences listed, 92% were seen once.

The source of this sequence is a human donor in good health. The rearrangement links TRBV5-1 to TRBJ2-5, with D perhaps matching TRBD1 or TRBD2 (6 bases each). The sample was CD4+ T cells from PBMCs. The DNA for the CDR3 is TGCGCCAGCAGCTCTACCGGGGGCGGAGAGACCCAGTACTTC. Residues: CASSSTGGGETQYF.